The rows below give T cell receptor beta chains drawn from one sample of a study of T-cell memory formation after mild COVID-19. From the 5' RACE reads, TCRdb called clonotypes with MiXCR, one entry per CDR3 protein. The data show about 470,000 distinct CDR3 sequences, 15% to 20% seen once. The sample comprised PBMCs or a T cell subset sorted from them (not recorded which). The receptors here all came from an adult woman who had mild COVID-19 (a few samples of this study predate the infection). Cell type and time point are not known. Both conserved end residues are part of each CDR3. The D gene is left open where the match is weak. The size of a clone is reported for some rows only, either as once, few or many, or as a class for expanded clones.

len: 12; j_gene: TRBJ2-1; d_gene: .; v_gene: TRBV20-1; abundance: .; CDR3nt: TGCAGTGCTAGAGTCTCAGGGTTTGAGCAGTTCTTC; CDR3aa: CSARVSGFEQFF
len: 13; j_gene: TRBJ1-5; d_gene: .; v_gene: TRBV6-5; abundance: few; CDR3nt: TGTGCCAGCAGCGGGGGGGCCGAACAGCCCCAGCATTTT; CDR3aa: CASSGGAEQPQHF
len: 14; j_gene: TRBJ2-7; d_gene: TRBD1; v_gene: TRBV5-1; abundance: .; CDR3nt: TGCGCCAGCAGCGCTTCAGGGGGCTCCGACGAGCAGTACTTC; CDR3aa: CASSASGGSDEQYF
len: 15; j_gene: TRBJ2-7; d_gene: .; v_gene: TRBV5-1; abundance: few; CDR3nt: TGCGCCAGCAGCTGGGGGCCGGGAAGCACCCCGCAGCAGTACTTC; CDR3aa: CASSWGPGSTPQQYF
len: 15; j_gene: TRBJ1-1; d_gene: .; v_gene: TRBV4-1; abundance: .; CDR3nt: TGCGCCAGCAGCCAAGGGGGGACGGGTAACACTGAAGCTTTCTTT; CDR3aa: CASSQGGTGNTEAFF
len: 15; j_gene: TRBJ1-2; d_gene: .; v_gene: TRBV2; abundance: few; CDR3nt: TGTGCCAGCAGCGGCCGCGGGGAGACTAACTATGGCTACACCTTC; CDR3aa: CASSGRGETNYGYTF
len: 15; j_gene: TRBJ2-5; d_gene: .; v_gene: TRBV24-1; abundance: .; CDR3nt: TGTGCCACCAGTGACCCAAGACAATCTCACGAGACCCAGTACTTC; CDR3aa: CATSDPRQSHETQYF
len: 14; j_gene: TRBJ2-7; d_gene: .; v_gene: TRBV29-1; abundance: few; CDR3nt: TGCAGCGTTTACCTCGAACAGAGATCCTACGAGCAGTACTTC; CDR3aa: CSVYLEQRSYEQYF
len: 14; j_gene: TRBJ1-2; d_gene: .; v_gene: TRBV29-1; abundance: .; CDR3nt: TGCAGCGTCGTTCTAGGATTAACTAACTATGGCTACACCTTC; CDR3aa: CSVVLGLTNYGYTF
len: 15; j_gene: TRBJ1-5; d_gene: .; v_gene: TRBV20-1; abundance: many; CDR3nt: TGCAGTGCCCTAAGCGGGGGACATAGCAATCAGCCCCAGCATTTT; CDR3aa: CSALSGGHSNQPQHF
len: 17; j_gene: TRBJ2-3; d_gene: .; v_gene: TRBV3-1; abundance: few; CDR3nt: TGTGCCAGCAGCCAAGATCCCTCTGATTCTAGCACAGATACGCAGTATTTT; CDR3aa: CASSQDPSDSSTDTQYF
len: 16; j_gene: TRBJ2-5; d_gene: .; v_gene: TRBV18; abundance: .; CDR3nt: TGTGCCAGCTCACCCCTCTCGGGTGGGGCACAAGAGACCCAGTACTTC; CDR3aa: CASSPLSGGAQETQYF
len: 14; j_gene: TRBJ2-7; d_gene: .; v_gene: TRBV9; abundance: .; CDR3nt: TGTGCCAGCAGCGTTCAGGGGGGACCCTACGAGCAGTACTTC; CDR3aa: CASSVQGGPYEQYF
len: 14; j_gene: TRBJ1-6; d_gene: .; v_gene: TRBV7-2; abundance: .; CDR3nt: TGTGCCAGCAGCCCGAGACAGACTAATTCACCCCTCCACTTT; CDR3aa: CASSPRQTNSPLHF
len: 14; j_gene: TRBJ1-5; d_gene: .; v_gene: TRBV10-3; abundance: few; CDR3nt: TGTGCCATCAGTGAGTCGAGAGGTTGGCAGCCCCAGCATTTT; CDR3aa: CAISESRGWQPQHF
len: 15; j_gene: TRBJ2-7; d_gene: .; v_gene: TRBV5-5; abundance: .; CDR3nt: TGTGCCAGCAGCTTCCTAGAGAGGGGCCTGGACGAGCAGTACTTC; CDR3aa: CASSFLERGLDEQYF
len: 13; j_gene: TRBJ2-7; d_gene: .; v_gene: TRBV29-1; abundance: .; CDR3nt: TGCAGCGTTGAAGACTCCAGTAGCTACGAGCAGTACTTC; CDR3aa: CSVEDSSSYEQYF
len: 16; j_gene: TRBJ1-3; d_gene: .; v_gene: TRBV9; abundance: .; CDR3nt: TGTGCCAGCAGTGGAACAGCGAGAGGTCTGGGAAACACCATATATTTT; CDR3aa: CASSGTARGLGNTIYF
len: 18; j_gene: TRBJ1-2; d_gene: .; v_gene: TRBV19; abundance: few; CDR3nt: TGTGCCAGTAGCATGGGGCTTGCGACAACGCTGTGGGCCTATGGCTACACCTTC; CDR3aa: CASSMGLATTLWAYGYTF